The T cell receptor beta chain described here comes from a study of T cell changes during pregnancy in multiple sclerosis. The junction had 11 bases not matched to a gene; V was cut back by 4 bases and J by 5 bases. Germline assignment: CDR1 SGDLS and CDR2 YYNGEE. This CDR3 has 16 amino acids. Profiling relied on immunoSEQ multiplex PCR, and the TCRdb table lists in-frame clones only, not all of them. The data show about 57,000 clones, with roughly nine tenths seen just once and approximately 0.4% held by the top ten. The V call is TRBV9, the J call TRBJ2-5, with 10 positions matching TRBD1. Sample: CD4+ T cells from peripheral blood mononuclear cells, taken before pregnancy. The receptor was derived from a female donor with multiple sclerosis, enrolled in a pregnancy study. CDR3 sequence reads: CASSQLGQGGRETQYF. The CDR3 nucleotides are TGTGCCAGCAGCCAGCTCGGACAGGGGGGTCGGGAGACCCAGTACTTC.